This T cell receptor (beta chain) comes out of a study of human T cells and chemical hapten exposure. Turning to the study itself: A mostly female patient group had alopecia areata, totalis or universalis.

Time point in this sample: patch test 2, 6 weeks after DPC sensitization. The treatment: therapeutic diphenylcyclopropenone sensitization with weekly scalp DPC. This clonotype was observed many times. Its antigen is as yet unknown. TCRdb processed the RACE reads anew with MiXCR; each CDR3 protein has one entry. The repertoire holds 110,000 to 150,000 distinct CDR3 sequences, with 12% as singletons. V was trimmed by 0 bases and J by 2 bases, leaving 10 bases between them. Looked up from germline, CDR1 is SGHRS and CDR2 is YFSETQ. This CDR3 spans 15 amino acids. Study-wide results and limits: Healthy people's immune response may differ from that of the donors, who had alopecia. Among expanded TCRs, significantly more large CDR3 similarity clusters formed than among controls.

The TCR comes from a woman aged 45-60 years with alopecia areata. Some clones in this sample may be carry-over from other donors' samples. The sample in question was whole blood, obtained in connection with sensitization to the hapten diphenylcyclopropenone (DPC). The rearrangement links TRBV5-1 to TRBJ2-3, with D perhaps given as TRBD1 or TRBD2 (5 bases each). The CDR3 here is CASSLGGPNTDTQYF. CDR3 coding DNA: TGCGCCAGCAGCTTGGGGGGACCGAACACAGATACGCAGTATTTT.